This T cell receptor (beta chain) was found in a study of blood T cell repertoires in COVID-19. Study-level background: Sites in the United States, Italy and Spain provided acute and convalescent COVID-19 samples. Nucleic acid was either cDNA or gDNA, and it came from T cells, B-cell-depleted T cells, or PBMCs.

Germline values: CDR1 SGHRS, CDR2 YFSETQ. This CDR3 region has 13 residues. V lost 0 bases and J lost 6, with 9 bases in between. In the source study's methods: Reference gene primer amplification gave nucleated cell count estimates. The repertoire was sequenced with immunoSEQ multiplex PCR; TCRdb's copy has only in-frame clones and lacks some. That table gives V, J and clone size, and the DNA gave D and trimming. The sample contains approximately 170,000 clones, over 75% of which appear only once. The sequence came from a woman between 18 and 29 years old who had recovered from COVID-19. The specimen was PBMCs or T cells enriched from blood (not recorded which). This chain uses TRBV5-1 with TRBJ1-2; D gene uncertain. CDR3 protein: CASSLAGWDGYTF. In nucleotides, the CDR3 is TGCGCCAGCAGCTTGGCCGGGTGGGATGGCTACACCTTC.